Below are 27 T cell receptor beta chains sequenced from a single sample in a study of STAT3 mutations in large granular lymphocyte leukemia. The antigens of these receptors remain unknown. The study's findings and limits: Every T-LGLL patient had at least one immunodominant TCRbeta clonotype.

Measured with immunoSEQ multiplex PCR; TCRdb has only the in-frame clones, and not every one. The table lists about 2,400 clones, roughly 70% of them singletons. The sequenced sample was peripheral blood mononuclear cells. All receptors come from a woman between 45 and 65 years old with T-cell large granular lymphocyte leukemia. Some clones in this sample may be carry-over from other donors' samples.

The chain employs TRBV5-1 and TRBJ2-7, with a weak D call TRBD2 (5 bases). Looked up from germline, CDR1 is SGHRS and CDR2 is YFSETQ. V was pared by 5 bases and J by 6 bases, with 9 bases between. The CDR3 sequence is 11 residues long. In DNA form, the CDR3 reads TGCGCCAGCAGATGGGGAGTCGAGCAGTACTTC. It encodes CASRWGVEQYF.

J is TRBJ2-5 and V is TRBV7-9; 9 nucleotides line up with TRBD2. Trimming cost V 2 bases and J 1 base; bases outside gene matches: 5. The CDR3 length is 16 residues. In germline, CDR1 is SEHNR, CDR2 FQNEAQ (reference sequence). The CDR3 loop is CASSLRREGPQETQYF. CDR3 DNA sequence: TGTGCCAGCAGCTTAAGGCGGGAGGGCCCCCAAGAGACCCAGTACTTC. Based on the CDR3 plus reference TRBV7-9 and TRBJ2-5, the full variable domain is DTGVSQNPRHKITKRGQNVTFRCDPISEHNRLYWYRQTLGQGPEFLTYFQNEAQLEKSRLLSDRFSAERPKGSFSTLEIQRTEQGDSAMYLCASSLRREGPQETQYFGPGTRLLVL.

The CDR3 DNA reads as TGCGCCAGCAGCTCGGGGGACAGCCCAACTAATGAAAAACTGTTTTTT. This sequence encodes CASSSGDSPTNEKLFF. V and J are TRBV5-1 and TRBJ1-4, with 7 bases lining up with TRBD1. J was trimmed by 0 bases and V by 3 bases; bases with no gene match: 5. There are 16 residues in the CDR3. CDR1 is SGHRS and CDR2 is YFSETQ in the germline V gene.

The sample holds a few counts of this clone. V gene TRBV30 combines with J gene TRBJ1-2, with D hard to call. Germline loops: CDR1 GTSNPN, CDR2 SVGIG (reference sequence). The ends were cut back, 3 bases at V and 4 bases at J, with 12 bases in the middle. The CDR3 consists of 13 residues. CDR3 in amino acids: CAWRKGGGYGYTF. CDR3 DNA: TGTGCCTGGAGGAAGGGCGGTGGCTATGGCTACACCTTC.

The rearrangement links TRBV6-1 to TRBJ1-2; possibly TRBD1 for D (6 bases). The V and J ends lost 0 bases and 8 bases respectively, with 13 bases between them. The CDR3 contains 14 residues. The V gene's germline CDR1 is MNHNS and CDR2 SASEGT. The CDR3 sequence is CASSEAGAQKGYTF. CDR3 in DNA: TGTGCCAGCAGTGAAGCGGGGGCACAAAAGGGCTACACCTTC.

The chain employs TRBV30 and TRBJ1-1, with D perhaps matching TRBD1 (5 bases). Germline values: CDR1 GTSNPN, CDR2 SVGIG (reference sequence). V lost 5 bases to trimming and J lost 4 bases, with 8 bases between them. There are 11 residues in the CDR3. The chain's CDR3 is CAWSGSTEAFF. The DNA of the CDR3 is TGTGCCTGGTCAGGGAGCACTGAAGCTTTCTTT.

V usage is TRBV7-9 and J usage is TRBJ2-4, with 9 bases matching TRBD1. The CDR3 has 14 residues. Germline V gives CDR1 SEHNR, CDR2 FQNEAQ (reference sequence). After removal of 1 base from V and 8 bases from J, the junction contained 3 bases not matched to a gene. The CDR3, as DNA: TGTGCCAGCAGCTTAGGGGACAGGGTATACATTCAGTACTTC. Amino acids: CASSLGDRVYIQYF.

CDR3 DNA sequence: TGTGCCAGCAGCTTACGATCGGGCAGACCCTACGAGCAGTACTTC. Translated, it gives CASSLRSGRPYEQYF. The rearrangement links TRBV7-9 to TRBJ2-7, with D unresolved. V was trimmed by 2 bases and J by 2 bases, leaving 13 bases between them. From germline, CDR1 is SEHNR and CDR2 FQNEAQ (reference sequence). This CDR3 is built from 15 residues.

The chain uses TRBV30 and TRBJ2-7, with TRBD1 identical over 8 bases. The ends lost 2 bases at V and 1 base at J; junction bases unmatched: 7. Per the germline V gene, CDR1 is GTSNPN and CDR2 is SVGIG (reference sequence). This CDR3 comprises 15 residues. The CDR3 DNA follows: TGTGCCTGGAGTTTAAGGACAGGGTGGTCCTACGAGCAGTACTTC. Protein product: CAWSLRTGWSYEQYF.

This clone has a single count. This chain's CDR3 is CASSLVRVLETQYF. CDR3 bases: TGCGCCAGCAGCTTGGTGAGGGTGCTGGAGACCCAGTACTTC. The chain employs TRBV5-1 and TRBJ2-5, with D possibly matching TRBD2 (5 bases). The CDR3 loop spans 14 amino acids. The V end was cut by 0 bases, the J end by 5 bases, with 11 bases between. In germline, CDR1 is SGHRS, CDR2 YFSETQ.

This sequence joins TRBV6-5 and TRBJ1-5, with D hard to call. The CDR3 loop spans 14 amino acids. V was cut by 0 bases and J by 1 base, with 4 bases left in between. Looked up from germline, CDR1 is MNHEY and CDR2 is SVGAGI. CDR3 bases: TGTGCCAGCAGTTACTCTGGGAGCAATCAGCCCCAGCATTTT. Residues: CASSYSGSNQPQHF.

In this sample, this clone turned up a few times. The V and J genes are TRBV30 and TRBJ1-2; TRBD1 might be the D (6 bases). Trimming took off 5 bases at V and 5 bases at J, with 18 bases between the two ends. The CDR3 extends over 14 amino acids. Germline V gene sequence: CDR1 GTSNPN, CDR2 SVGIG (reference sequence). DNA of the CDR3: TGTGCCTGGGGGGGGCTAGGACAGAGGTATGGCTACACCTTC. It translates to CAWGGLGQRYGYTF.

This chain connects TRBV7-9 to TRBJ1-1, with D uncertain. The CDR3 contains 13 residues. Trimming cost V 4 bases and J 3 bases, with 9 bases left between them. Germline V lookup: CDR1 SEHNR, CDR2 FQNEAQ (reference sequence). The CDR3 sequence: CASSSTVDTEAFF. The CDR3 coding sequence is TGTGCCAGCAGCTCCACCGTGGACACTGAAGCTTTCTTT.

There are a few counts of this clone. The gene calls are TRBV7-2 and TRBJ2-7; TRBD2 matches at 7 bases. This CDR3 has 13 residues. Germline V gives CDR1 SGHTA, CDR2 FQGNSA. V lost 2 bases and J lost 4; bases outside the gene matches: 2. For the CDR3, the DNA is TGTGCCAGCAGCTTAAAAGCGGGATACGAGCAGTACTTC. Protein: CASSLKAGYEQYF.

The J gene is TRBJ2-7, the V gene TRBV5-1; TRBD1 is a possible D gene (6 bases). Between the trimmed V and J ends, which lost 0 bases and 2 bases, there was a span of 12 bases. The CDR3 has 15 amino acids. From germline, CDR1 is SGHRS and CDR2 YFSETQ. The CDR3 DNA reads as TGCGCCAGCAGCTTGGCGGGACACACTCCCTACGAGCAGTACTTC. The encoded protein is CASSLAGHTPYEQYF.

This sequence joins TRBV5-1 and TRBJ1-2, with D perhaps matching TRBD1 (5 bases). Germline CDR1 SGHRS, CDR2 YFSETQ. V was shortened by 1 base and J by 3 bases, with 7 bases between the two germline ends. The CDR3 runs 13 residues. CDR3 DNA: TGCGCCAGCAGCTTGACCAGGGACTATGGCTACACCTTC. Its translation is CASSLTRDYGYTF. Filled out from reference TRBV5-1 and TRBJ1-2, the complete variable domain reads KAGVTQTPRYLIKTRGQQVTLSCSPISGHRSVSWYQQTPGQGLQFLFEYFSETQRNKGNFPGRFSGRQFSNSRSEMNVSTLELGDSALYLCASSLTRDYGYTFGSGTRLTVV.

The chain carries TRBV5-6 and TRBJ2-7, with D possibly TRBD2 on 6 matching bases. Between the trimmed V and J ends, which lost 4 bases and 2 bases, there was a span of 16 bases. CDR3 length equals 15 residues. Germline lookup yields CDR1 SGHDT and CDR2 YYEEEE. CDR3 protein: CASSPRRGSTYEQYF. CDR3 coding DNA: TGTGCCAGCAGCCCCCGGAGGGGCTCCACCTACGAGCAGTACTTC.

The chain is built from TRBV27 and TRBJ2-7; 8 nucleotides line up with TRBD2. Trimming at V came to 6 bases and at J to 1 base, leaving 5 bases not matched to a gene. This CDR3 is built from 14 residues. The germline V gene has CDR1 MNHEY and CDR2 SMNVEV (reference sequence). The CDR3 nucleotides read TGTGCCAGCAGCAGTTTAGCGGGGTCCTACGAGCAGTACTTC. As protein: CASSSLAGSYEQYF.

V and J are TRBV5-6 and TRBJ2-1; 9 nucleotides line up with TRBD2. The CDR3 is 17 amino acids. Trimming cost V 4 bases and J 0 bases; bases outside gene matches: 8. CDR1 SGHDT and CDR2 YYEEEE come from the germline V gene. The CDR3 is CASSPLAGLSSYNEQFF. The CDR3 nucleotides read TGTGCCAGCAGCCCGCTAGCGGGGTTGAGCTCCTACAATGAGCAGTTCTTC.

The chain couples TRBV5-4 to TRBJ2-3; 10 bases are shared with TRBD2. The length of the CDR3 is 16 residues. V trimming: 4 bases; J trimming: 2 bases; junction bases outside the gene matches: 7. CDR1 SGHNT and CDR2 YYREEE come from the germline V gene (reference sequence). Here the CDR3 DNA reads TGTGCCAGCAGCCGGAATAGCGGGGGGTTCACAGATACGCAGTATTTT. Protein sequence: CASSRNSGGFTDTQYF.

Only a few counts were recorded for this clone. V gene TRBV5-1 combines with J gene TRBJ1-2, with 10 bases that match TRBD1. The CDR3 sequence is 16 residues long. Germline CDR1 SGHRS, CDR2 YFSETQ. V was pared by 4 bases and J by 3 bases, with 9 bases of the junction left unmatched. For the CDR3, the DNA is TGCGCCAGCAGCCTGGGACAGGGGACCTCCGACTATGGCTACACCTTC. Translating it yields CASSLGQGTSDYGYTF.

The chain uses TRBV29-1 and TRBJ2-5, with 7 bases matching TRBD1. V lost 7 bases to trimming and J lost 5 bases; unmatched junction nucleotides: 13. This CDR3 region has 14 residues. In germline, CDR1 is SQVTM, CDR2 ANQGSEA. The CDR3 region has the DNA TGCAGCGCCTCGGGACAGTGGGTGGGCGAGACCCAGTACTTC. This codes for CSASGQWVGETQYF.

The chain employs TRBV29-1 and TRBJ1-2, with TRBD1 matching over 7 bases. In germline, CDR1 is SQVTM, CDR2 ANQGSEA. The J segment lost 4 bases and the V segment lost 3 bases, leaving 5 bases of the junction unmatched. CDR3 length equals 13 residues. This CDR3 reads CSVEGQYGYGYTF. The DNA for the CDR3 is TGCAGCGTTGAGGGACAGTACGGCTATGGCTACACCTTC.

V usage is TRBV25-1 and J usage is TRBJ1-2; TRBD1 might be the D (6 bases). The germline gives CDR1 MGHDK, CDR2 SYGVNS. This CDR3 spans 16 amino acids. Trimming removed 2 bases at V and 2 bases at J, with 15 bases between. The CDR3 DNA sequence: TGTGCCAGCAGTGAACTCCATTCAGGGGCCAACTATGGCTACACCTTC. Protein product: CASSELHSGANYGYTF.

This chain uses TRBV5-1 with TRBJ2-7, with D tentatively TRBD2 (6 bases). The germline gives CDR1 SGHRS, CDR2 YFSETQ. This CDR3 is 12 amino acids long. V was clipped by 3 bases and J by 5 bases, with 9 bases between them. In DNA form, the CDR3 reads TGCGCCAGCAGCTCGGGACTCAACGAGCAGTACTTC. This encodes CASSSGLNEQYF.

CDR3 DNA: TGCGCCAGCAGCTTTCTAGCGGGAGGGTACGAGCAGTACTTC. Amino acid sequence: CASSFLAGGYEQYF. V gene TRBV4-1 combines with J gene TRBJ2-7; 12 bases match TRBD2. V was clipped by 5 bases and J by 4 bases; unmatched bases: 3. Germline CDR1 MGHRA, CDR2 YSYEKL. The CDR3 contains 14 residues.

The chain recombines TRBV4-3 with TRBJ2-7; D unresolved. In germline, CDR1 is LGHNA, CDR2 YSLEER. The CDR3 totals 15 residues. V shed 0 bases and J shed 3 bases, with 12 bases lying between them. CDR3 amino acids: CASSQDRERIYEQYF. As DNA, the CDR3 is TGCGCCAGCAGCCAAGATCGCGAGAGGATCTACGAGCAGTACTTC.